Shown below are 7 T cell receptor beta chains from a single sample sequenced in a study of blood T cell repertoires in COVID-19. Produced via immunoSEQ multiplex PCR; TCRdb's table is partial and in-frame only. This table has fewer than 200,000 clones, about 90% appearing once. Input material: PBMCs or T cells enriched from blood (not recorded which). These receptors were collected from a human donor with acute COVID-19. The donor label of this sample is uncertain.

The V gene is TRBV18, the J gene TRBJ2-5; perhaps TRBD2 as D (5 bases). Trimming removed 2 bases at V and 5 bases at J, with 6 bases between. The CDR3 is 12 amino acids. CDR1 KGHSH and CDR2 LQKENI come from the germline V gene. CDR3 coding DNA: TGTGCCAGCTCACCATCGGGGGAGACCCAGTACTTC. Translating it yields CASSPSGETQYF.

The CDR3 coding sequence is TGTGCCAGCAGTGAATGGCCTAATGAGCAGTTCTTC. Its translation: CASSEWPNEQFF. The chain combines TRBV25-1 with TRBJ2-1; D uncertain. In germline, CDR1 is MGHDK, CDR2 SYGVNS. V was trimmed by 1 base and J by 7 bases, leaving 5 bases between them. The CDR3 loop spans 12 amino acids.

This chain links TRBV5-4 with TRBJ2-3, with D possibly TRBD2 on 7 matching bases. The CDR3 covers 17 residues. Trimming removed 0 bases at V and 4 bases at J, with 18 bases between. CDR1 is SGHNT, CDR2 YYREEE, per germline (reference sequence). The CDR3 DNA sequence: TGTGCCAGCAGCTTGGGGTCTGTGGGGGGGCTGGCAGATACGCAGTATTTT. Its protein is CASSLGSVGGLADTQYF. The whole variable domain, filled in from reference TRBV5-4 and TRBJ2-3, reads ETGVTQSPTHLIKTRGQQVTLRCSSQSGHNTVSWYQQALGQGPQFIFQYYREEENGRGNFPPRFSGLQFPNYSSELNVNALELDDSALYLCASSLGSVGGLADTQYFGPGTRLTVL.

This clone showed up just once. The chain joins TRBV29-1 to TRBJ2-3, with a possible D match to TRBD2 (6 bases). Germline-derived CDR1 and CDR2 are SQVTM and ANQGSEA. V shed 6 bases and J shed 0 bases, with 7 bases lying between them. The CDR3 sequence is 12 residues long. The CDR3 here is CSVSGSTDTQYF. CDR3 nucleotides: TGCAGCGTGAGCGGGAGCACAGATACGCAGTATTTT.

V gene TRBV30 combines with J gene TRBJ1-2; 10 bases are shared with TRBD1. The CDR3 is 14 residues long. CDR1 GTSNPN and CDR2 SVGIG come from the germline V gene (reference sequence). V lost 4 bases, J lost 5 bases, and 7 bases stayed unmatched. CDR3 bases: TGTGCCTGGACCCGGGACAGGGGCCGGTATGGCTACACCTTC. Encoded protein: CAWTRDRGRYGYTF.

The V call is TRBV6-1, the J call TRBJ1-4; possible D gene TRBD1, 5 bases. V gave up 1 base and J gave up 7 bases, with 16 bases separating them. The CDR3 is 16 amino acids. The V gene's germline CDR1 is MNHNS and CDR2 SASEGT. CDR3 sequence reads: CASSEGAGQGAEKLFF. In nucleotides, the CDR3 is TGTGCCAGCAGTGAAGGGGCTGGTCAAGGGGCTGAAAAACTGTTTTTT.

The chain couples TRBV19 to TRBJ1-4; D gene uncertain. This CDR3 has 15 residues. Trimming took 7 bases from V and 8 from J, leaving 20 bases between them. Germline CDR1 is LNHDA and CDR2 is SQIVND (reference sequence). The CDR3 DNA reads as TGTGCCAGTACCTTGAGCAGTGAGGAAAGGGAAAAACTGTTTTTT. Protein: CASTLSSEEREKLFF.